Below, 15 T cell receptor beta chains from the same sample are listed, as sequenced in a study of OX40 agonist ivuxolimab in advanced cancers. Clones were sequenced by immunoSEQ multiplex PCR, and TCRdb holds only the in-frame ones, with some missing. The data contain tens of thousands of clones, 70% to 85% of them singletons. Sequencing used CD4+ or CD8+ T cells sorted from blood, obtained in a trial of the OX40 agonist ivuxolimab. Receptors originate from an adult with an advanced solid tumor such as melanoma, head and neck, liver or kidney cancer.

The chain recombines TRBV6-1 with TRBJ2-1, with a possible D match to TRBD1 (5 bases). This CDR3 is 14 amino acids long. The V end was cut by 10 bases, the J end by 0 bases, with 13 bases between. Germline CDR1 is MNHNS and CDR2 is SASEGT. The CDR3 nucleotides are TGTGCCACGACAGACTCTACCTCCTACAATGAGCAGTTCTTC. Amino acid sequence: CATTDSTSYNEQFF.

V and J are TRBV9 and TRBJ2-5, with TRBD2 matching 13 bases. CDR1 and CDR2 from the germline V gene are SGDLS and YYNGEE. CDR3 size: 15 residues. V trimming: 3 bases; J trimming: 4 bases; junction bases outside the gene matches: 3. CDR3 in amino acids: CASSGGTSGVETQYF. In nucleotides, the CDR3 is TGTGCCAGCAGCGGTGGGACTAGCGGGGTAGAGACCCAGTACTTC.

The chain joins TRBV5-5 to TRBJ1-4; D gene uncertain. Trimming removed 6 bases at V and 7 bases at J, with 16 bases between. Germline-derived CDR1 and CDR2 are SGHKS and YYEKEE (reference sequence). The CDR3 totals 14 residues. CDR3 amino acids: CASTLLDGLEKLFF. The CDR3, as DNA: TGTGCCAGCACCTTACTCGACGGACTTGAAAAACTGTTTTTT.

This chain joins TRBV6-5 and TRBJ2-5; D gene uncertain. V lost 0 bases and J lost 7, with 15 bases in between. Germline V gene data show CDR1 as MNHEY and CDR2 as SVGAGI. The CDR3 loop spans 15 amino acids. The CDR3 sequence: CASSYSVGRSGTQYF. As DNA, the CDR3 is TGTGCCAGCAGTTACTCAGTCGGAAGATCTGGGACCCAGTACTTC.

The CDR3 loop is CASSLHTGIMETQYF. DNA for the CDR3: TGTGCCAGCAGCTTGCATACAGGGATCATGGAGACCCAGTACTTC. The genes are TRBV7-9 and TRBJ2-5; perhaps TRBD1 as D (6 bases). The germline CDR1 and CDR2 sequences are SEHNR and FQNEAQ (reference sequence). The CDR3 covers 15 residues. The V and J ends lost 3 bases and 5 bases respectively, with 16 bases between them.

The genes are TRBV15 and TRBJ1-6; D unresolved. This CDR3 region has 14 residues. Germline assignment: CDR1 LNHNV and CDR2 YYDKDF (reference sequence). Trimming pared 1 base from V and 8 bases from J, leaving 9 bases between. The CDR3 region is CATSRGQGYSPLHF. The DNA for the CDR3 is TGTGCCACCAGCAGAGGCCAAGGGTATTCACCCCTCCACTTT.

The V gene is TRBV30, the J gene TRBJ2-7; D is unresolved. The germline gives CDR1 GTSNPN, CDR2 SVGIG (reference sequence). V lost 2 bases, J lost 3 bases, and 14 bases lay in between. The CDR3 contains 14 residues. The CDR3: CAWSLELGDYEQYF. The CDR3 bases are TGTGCCTGGAGTCTGGAACTTGGAGACTACGAGCAGTACTTC.

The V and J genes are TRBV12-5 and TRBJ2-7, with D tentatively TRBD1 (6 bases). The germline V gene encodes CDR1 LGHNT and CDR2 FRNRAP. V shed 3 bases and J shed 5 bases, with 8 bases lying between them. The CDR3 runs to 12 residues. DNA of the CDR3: TGTGCTAGTGGTTTAACAGGGAACGAGCAGTACTTC. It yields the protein CASGLTGNEQYF.

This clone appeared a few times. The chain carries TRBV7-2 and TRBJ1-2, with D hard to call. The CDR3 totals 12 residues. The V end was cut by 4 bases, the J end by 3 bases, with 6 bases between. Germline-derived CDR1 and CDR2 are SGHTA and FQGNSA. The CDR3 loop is CASSSTHYGYTF. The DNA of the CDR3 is TGTGCCAGCAGCTCCACCCACTATGGCTACACCTTC.

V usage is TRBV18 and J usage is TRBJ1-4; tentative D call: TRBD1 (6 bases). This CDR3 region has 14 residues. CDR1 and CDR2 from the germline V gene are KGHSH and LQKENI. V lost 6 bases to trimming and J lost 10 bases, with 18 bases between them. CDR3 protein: CASSSRDKDLKLFF. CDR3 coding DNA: TGTGCCAGCTCGTCCCGGGACAAAGACTTAAAACTGTTTTTT.

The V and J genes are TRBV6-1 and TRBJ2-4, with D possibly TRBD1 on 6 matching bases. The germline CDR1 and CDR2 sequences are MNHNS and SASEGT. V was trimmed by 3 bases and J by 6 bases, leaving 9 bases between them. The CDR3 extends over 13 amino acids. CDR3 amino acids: CASSDFRGNIQYF. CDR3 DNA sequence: TGTGCCAGCAGTGACTTCAGGGGAAACATTCAGTACTTC.

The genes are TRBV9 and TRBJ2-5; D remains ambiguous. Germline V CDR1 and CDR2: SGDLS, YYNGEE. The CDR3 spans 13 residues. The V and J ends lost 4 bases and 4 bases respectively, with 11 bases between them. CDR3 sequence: CASSPPQGETQYF. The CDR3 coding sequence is TGTGCCAGCAGCCCCCCTCAAGGAGAGACCCAGTACTTC.

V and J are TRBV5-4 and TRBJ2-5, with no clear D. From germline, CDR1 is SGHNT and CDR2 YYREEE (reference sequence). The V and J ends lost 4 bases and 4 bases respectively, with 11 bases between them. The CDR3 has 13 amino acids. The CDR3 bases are TGTGCCAGCAGCCAAGGACGGGCAGAGACCCAGTACTTC. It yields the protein CASSQGRAETQYF.

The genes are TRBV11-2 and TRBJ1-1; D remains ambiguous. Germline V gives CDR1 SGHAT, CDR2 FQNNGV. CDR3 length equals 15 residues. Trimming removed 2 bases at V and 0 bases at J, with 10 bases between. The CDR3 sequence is CASSLSSSLNTEAFF. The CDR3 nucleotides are TGTGCCAGCAGCTTATCCTCGTCCCTGAACACTGAAGCTTTCTTT.

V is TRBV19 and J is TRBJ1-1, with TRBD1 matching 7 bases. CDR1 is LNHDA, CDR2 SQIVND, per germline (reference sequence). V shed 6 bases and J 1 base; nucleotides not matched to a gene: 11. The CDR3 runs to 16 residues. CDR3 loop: CASRLGIGTANTEAFF. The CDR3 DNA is TGTGCCAGTAGACTGGGCATCGGGACAGCGAACACTGAAGCTTTCTTT.